This T cell receptor beta chain was observed in a study of blood T cell repertoires in COVID-19. Study-level information: Nucleic acid was either cDNA or gDNA, and it came from T cells, B-cell-depleted T cells, or PBMCs.

Those enrolled, adults aged roughly 18 to 90 years, came from fewer than 25 US areas. This clone was detected a few times. Trimming took 2 bases from V and 2 from J, leaving 8 bases between them. This CDR3 comprises 14 residues. In germline, CDR1 is SGHDT, CDR2 YYEEEE. Sequenced by immunoSEQ multiplex PCR; TCRdb stores in-frame clones only, minus some. The sample consists of some 300,000 clones, roughly 90% of them appearing once. The J gene is TRBJ1-5, the V gene TRBV5-6; D remains unclear. Input material: PBMCs or T cells enriched from blood (not recorded which). The TCR comes from a woman in her thirties who had recovered from COVID-19. The CDR3 sequence is CASSFAGGNQPQHF. The CDR3 region has the DNA TGTGCCAGCAGCTTCGCGGGAGGCAATCAGCCCCAGCATTTT.